The rows below give T cell receptor beta chains drawn from one sample of a study of beta chain features in type 1 diabetes. Data came from immunoSEQ multiplex PCR; TCRdb stores just in-frame clones and leaves some out. This table holds roughly 50,000 clones, 35% to 50% found once. Specimen: Tregs from blood. These receptors all come from a man aged 25-40 years with type 1 diabetes. CDR3s include the opening cysteine and the closing phenylalanine or tryptophan. A D gene is named only where the DNA matches it firmly. Clone size appears in some rows only: once, few, many, or a class for an expanded clone.

TRBV18	TRBD2	TRBJ2-7	few	TGTGCCAGCTCACCAGCTAGCGGGAGCACCTACGAGCAGTACTTC	CASSPASGSTYEQYF
TRBV28	NA	TRBJ2-7	few	TGTGCCAGCAGTTCGGCAGGAGGGCCCTACGAGCAGTACTTC	CASSSAGGPYEQYF
TRBV7-9	TRBD2	TRBJ2-1	few	TGTGCCAGCAGCTCTGGACTAGGTACGGGGAAGCAGTTCTTC	CASSSGLGTGKQFF
TRBV4-1	TRBD1	TRBJ2-7	NA	TGCGCCAGCAGCCCGAGGACAGGGGCCTACGAGCAGTACTTC	CASSPRTGAYEQYF
TRBV10-3	NA	TRBJ1-5	few	TGTGCCATCAAGGGGGAGGGACTGCAGCCCCAGCATTTT	CAIKGEGLQPQHF
TRBV5-1	TRBD1	TRBJ2-7	NA	TGCGCCAGCAGCAGCCGGGACAGGGGCTCCTACGAGCAGTACTTC	CASSSRDRGSYEQYF
TRBV2	NA	TRBJ1-4	NA	TGTGCCAGCAACCTGGGGGCAGGAGTTCGAGAAAAACTGTTTTTT	CASNLGAGVREKLFF
TRBV6-1	NA	TRBJ1-1	few	TGTGCCAGCAGTGAAGCGCTTCGAGGACACATCGGTGGGGACACTGAAGCTTTCTTT	CASSEALRGHIGGDTEAFF
TRBV7-2	TRBD1	TRBJ2-7	few	TGTGCCAGCAGCTTCGGGACAGGGAACTCATACGAGCAGTACTTC	CASSFGTGNSYEQYF
TRBV5-1	TRBD2	TRBJ2-7	NA	TGCGCCAGCAGCCTAGGTCCACCGGGACTAGCGACTTCCTACGAGCAGTACTTC	CASSLGPPGLATSYEQYF
TRBV4-3	NA	TRBJ2-2	NA	TGCGCCAGCAGCCAAGAAGGTGGGCAATCTGGGGAGCTGTTTTTT	CASSQEGGQSGELFF
TRBV5-1	TRBD1	TRBJ2-1	NA	TGCGCCAGCAGCTCCAGGGGGCAAAATGAGCAGTTCTTC	CASSSRGQNEQFF
TRBV6-1	TRBD1	TRBJ2-5	NA	TGTGCCAGCAGGACGACAGGGGCAGAGCAGTACTTC	CASRTTGAEQYF
TRBV27	NA	TRBJ1-5	NA	TGTGCCAGCAGTTTAGCAGGGCGACAGCCCCAGCATTTT	CASSLAGRQPQHF
TRBV6-1	NA	TRBJ2-7	few	TGTGCCAGCAGTGAAGCGTGGTTCGGGCAGTACTTC	CASSEAWFGQYF
TRBV7-9	TRBD2	TRBJ2-5	NA	TGTGCCAGCAGCTTAGGGACTAGCGGGAGTTCGGATCAAGAGACCCAGTACTTC	CASSLGTSGSSDQETQYF
TRBV9	TRBD1	TRBJ2-2	NA	TGTGCCAGCAGCGTCGGACAGGGTTACACCGGGGAGCTGTTTTTT	CASSVGQGYTGELFF
TRBV29-1	NA	TRBJ2-1	NA	TGCAGCGTGCGACAGACCCTTCGGAATGAGCAGTTCTTC	CSVRQTLRNEQFF
TRBV9	TRBD2	TRBJ2-7	few	TGTGCCAGCAGCGTAGGGAATAGCGGGGCCTTGAAGCAGTACTTC	CASSVGNSGALKQYF
TRBV30	NA	TRBJ2-1	few	TGTGCCTGGAGTGTACGAGCCCGTCGGAATGAGCAGTTCTTC	CAWSVRARRNEQFF
TRBV28	TRBD1	TRBJ2-7	NA	TGTGCCAGCACCCGACAGGGGATCGAACGGAGCTCCTACGAGCAGTACTTC	CASTRQGIERSSYEQYF
TRBV29-1	TRBD1	TRBJ2-7	NA	TGCAGCGTTGAAGCCGGGACAGGGGGTTGGTACTTC	CSVEAGTGGWYF
TRBV11-2	NA	TRBJ2-1	NA	TGTGCCAGCAGCTTAGATTTACAGATTGAGCAGTTCTTC	CASSLDLQIEQFF
TRBV10-1	TRBD1	TRBJ2-2	NA	TGCGCCAGCGGGACAGGGAGGACGAACACCGGGGAGCTGTTTTTT	CASGTGRTNTGELFF
TRBV4-1	TRBD2	TRBJ2-1	NA	TGCGCCAGCAGCCAAGCCGACATGGGACTAGCGGGAGATGAGCAGTTCTTC	CASSQADMGLAGDEQFF
TRBV18	NA	TRBJ2-7	NA	TGTGCCAGCTCACCCTCGGGGAGTTATTCCCTCGAGCAGTACTTC	CASSPSGSYSLEQYF
TRBV27	NA	TRBJ2-5	NA	TGTGCCAGCAGTTTATCGACAGGCTTAGGAGAGACCCAGTACTTC	CASSLSTGLGETQYF
TRBV7-8	TRBD1	TRBJ1-2	few	TGTGCCAGCAGCTCGACCGGGACAGGTTCTAACTATGGCTACACCTTC	CASSSTGTGSNYGYTF
TRBV29-1	TRBD2	TRBJ2-1	NA	TGCAGCGTTGAACTGGTAGCGGGAAATGAGCAGTTCTTC	CSVELVAGNEQFF
TRBV19	TRBD1	TRBJ1-1	few	TGTGCCAGTTTTCACAGGGGGAACACTGAAGCTTTCTTT	CASFHRGNTEAFF
TRBV5-4	NA	TRBJ2-3	few	TGTGCCAGCAGCTTGGGACAGAGCACAGATACGCAGTATTTT	CASSLGQSTDTQYF
TRBV19	NA	TRBJ2-5	NA	TGTGCCAGTAGTCGCGGGGCCCAAGAGACCCAGTACTTC	CASSRGAQETQYF
TRBV7-8	NA	TRBJ1-1	few	TGTGCCAGCAGCTTAGCAGGGGTTATGAACACTGAAGCTTTCTTT	CASSLAGVMNTEAFF
TRBV7-2	NA	TRBJ2-1	few	TGTGCCAGCAGCCCCCCCGAGGGTGAGCAGTTCTTC	CASSPPEGEQFF
TRBV6-5	NA	TRBJ1-1	NA	TGTGCCAGCTCGGAGGCACACACTGAAGCTTTCTTT	CASSEAHTEAFF
TRBV15	NA	TRBJ1-5	NA	TGTGCCACCAGCAGAGATAAGGGGTCAAAAAGTCAGCCCCAGCATTTT	CATSRDKGSKSQPQHF
TRBV7-8	TRBD1	TRBJ1-3	NA	TGTGCCAGCAGCTTAGCGACAGGGCACGGAAACACCATATATTTT	CASSLATGHGNTIYF
TRBV28	NA	TRBJ2-7	NA	TGTGCCAGCAGTCAGGGCTACGAGCAGTACTTC	CASSQGYEQYF
TRBV7-2	NA	TRBJ2-1	few	TGTGCCAGCAGCTTAGGGGCAGGGTTGGGGGAGCAGTTCTTC	CASSLGAGLGEQFF
TRBV7-3	TRBD2	TRBJ2-1	few	TGTGCCAGCAGCTTGTACCCACCGGGACTAGGCGTCCGTTCCCCTCTTTTCGATGAGCAGTTCTTC	CASSLYPPGLGVRSPLFDEQFF
TRBV5-1	TRBD1	TRBJ1-3	NA	TGCGCCAGCAGTCGGGACAGCTCTGGAAACACCATATATTTT	CASSRDSSGNTIYF
TRBV4-2	TRBD2	TRBJ2-7	NA	TGTGCCAGCAGCCAAGATAGTGGAGCGGGAACCTACGAGCAGTACTTC	CASSQDSGAGTYEQYF
TRBV5-4	NA	TRBJ2-2	NA	TGTGCCAGCAGCCGACAGGCTTCGGGGAGTTTGGGCACCGGGGAGCTGTTTTTT	CASSRQASGSLGTGELFF
TRBV30	NA	TRBJ2-2	NA	TGTGCCTGGAGTGGTCAGGGGTACTGGGAGCTGTTTTTT	CAWSGQGYWELFF
TRBV10-3	NA	TRBJ2-7	NA	TGTGCCATCAGTGAGGGCACATCCTACGAGCAGTACTTC	CAISEGTSYEQYF
TRBV2	NA	TRBJ2-1	NA	TGTGCCAGCAGTGATAACTACAATGAGCAGTTCTTC	CASSDNYNEQFF
TRBV7-2	TRBD2	TRBJ2-7	NA	TGTGCCAGCAGCGTAGCGGGAGTGAGGGACGAGCAGTACTTC	CASSVAGVRDEQYF
TRBV27	TRBD2	TRBJ2-1	NA	TGTGCCACCCGAGGGCTAGCGGCATACAATGAGCAGTTCTTC	CATRGLAAYNEQFF
TRBV20-1	NA	TRBJ2-1	NA	TGCAGTGCGAGAGGTTCTAATGAGCAGTTCTTC	CSARGSNEQFF
TRBV18	TRBD1	TRBJ2-7	NA	TGTGCCAGCTCACCGGGACAGGGACACGAGCAGTACTTC	CASSPGQGHEQYF
TRBV2	NA	TRBJ1-1	few	TGTGCCAGCACCCCGCGAGGGAAAGGGGGCACTGAAGCTTTCTTT	CASTPRGKGGTEAFF
TRBV6-5	NA	TRBJ1-1	NA	TGTGCCAGCAGTTACTCGGCTAGGGGAACCACTGAAGCTTTCTTT	CASSYSARGTTEAFF
TRBV7-9	NA	TRBJ1-4	NA	TGTGCCAGCAGCTCCATATATACAGAGATTAATGAAAAACTGTTTTTT	CASSSIYTEINEKLFF
TRBV19	TRBD1	TRBJ1-2	NA	TGTGCCAGTAGAAGGCAGGGGGCGGGCGAAACCGCTAACTATGGCTACACCTTC	CASRRQGAGETANYGYTF
TRBV6-6	NA	TRBJ2-7	NA	TGTGCCAGCCGTCCGGGGGTTTCCTACGAGCAGTACTTC	CASRPGVSYEQYF